These T cell receptor beta chains were read from a single sample in a study of shared clonotypes between healthy human individuals. Libraries were prepared by immunoSEQ multiplex PCR; TCRdb keeps only in-frame clonotypes and omits some of them. The sample lists over a million clones, about four fifths occurring once. The sample comprised memory CD4+ T cells from PBMCs. The source of these receptors is a man between 18 and 29 years old in good health. Some clones in this sample may be carry-over from other donors' samples. Both conserved end residues are part of each CDR3. D genes are given only for firm matches. Where a row states a size, it is once, few, many or the class of an expanded clone; other rows omit it.

CDR3	DNA	J	size	D	V
CASSFDGENTEAFF	TGCGCCAGCAGCTTCGACGGAGAGAACACTGAAGCTTTCTTT	TRBJ1-1	.	.	TRBV5-1
CASSEQGATNEKLFF	TGCGCCAGCAGCGAGCAGGGGGCAACTAATGAAAAACTGTTTTTT	TRBJ1-4	.	TRBD1	TRBV5-1
CASSSSGGVTSYEQYF	TGTGCCAGCAGCTCTAGTGGTGGGGTCACATCCTACGAGCAGTACTTC	TRBJ2-7	.	.	TRBV11-2
CSGGQRDQPQHF	TGCAGCGGTGGGCAGCGAGATCAGCCCCAGCATTTT	TRBJ1-5	few	.	TRBV29-1
CASSSRQILWLAYEQYF	TGTGCCAGCAGTTCCCGACAGATTCTATGGCTAGCCTACGAGCAGTACTTC	TRBJ2-7	.	.	TRBV28
CASTLGVATDTQYF	TGTGCCAGCACCCTGGGGGTTGCAACAGATACGCAGTATTTT	TRBJ2-3	few	.	TRBV7-2
CASSILRGGDKGLVRTEAFF	TGTGCCAGTAGTATATTAAGGGGAGGGGACAAGGGTCTGGTAAGAACTGAAGCTTTCTTT	TRBJ1-1	.	.	TRBV19
CASSLPHIAGAFF	TGTGCCAGCAGTCTCCCCCACATCGCTGGGGCTTTCTTT	TRBJ1-1	.	.	TRBV28
CAIRAGAQETQYF	TGTGCCATCAGGGCGGGAGCCCAAGAGACCCAGTACTTC	TRBJ2-5	.	TRBD2	TRBV10-3
CAWSRDRPYEQYF	TGTGCCTGGAGTAGGGACAGGCCTTACGAGCAGTACTTC	TRBJ2-7	.	TRBD1	TRBV30
CASSLGGSSGNTIYF	TGTGCCAGCAGCTTAGGAGGGAGCTCTGGAAACACCATATATTTT	TRBJ1-3	.	.	TRBV7-9
CASSDRGIDQPQHF	TGTGCCAGCAGTGACAGGGGGATAGATCAGCCCCAGCATTTT	TRBJ1-5	.	TRBD1	TRBV2
CASSEGAGVSYEQYF	TGTGCCAGCAGCGAGGGAGCGGGAGTAAGCTACGAGCAGTACTTC	TRBJ2-7	.	TRBD2	TRBV9
CASSRQSYGYTF	TGTGCCAGCAGCCGACAGTCCTATGGCTACACCTTC	TRBJ1-2	.	.	TRBV7-9
CASLAGGPSDTQYF	TGTGCCTCACTAGCGGGAGGACCCTCAGATACGCAGTATTTT	TRBJ2-3	few	TRBD2	TRBV15
CASSNRGSGNTIYF	TGTGCCAGCAGCAATAGGGGCTCTGGAAACACCATATATTTT	TRBJ1-3	.	.	TRBV6-6
CASSWSGRVAGELFF	TGTGCCAGCAGTTGGAGCGGGAGGGTTGCCGGGGAGCTGTTTTTT	TRBJ2-2	.	TRBD2	TRBV11-2
CASKPGQGADTQYF	TGCGCCAGCAAACCGGGACAGGGGGCAGATACGCAGTATTTT	TRBJ2-3	.	TRBD1	TRBV5-1
CASSPGFNTGELFF	TGTGCCAGCAGCCCGGGGTTTAACACCGGGGAGCTGTTTTTT	TRBJ2-2	.	.	TRBV7-3
CASSLAWTGQIAGSSF	TGTGCCAGCAGCTTAGCCTGGACAGGGCAAATAGCCGGGTCCTCTTTT	TRBJ2-3	.	TRBD1	TRBV7-8
CASEDRGNQPQHF	TGTGCCAGTGAAGACAGGGGAAATCAGCCCCAGCATTTT	TRBJ1-5	.	TRBD1	TRBV19
CASSPIYPSNTEAFF	TGTGCCAGCAGCCCTATCTATCCCTCGAACACTGAAGCTTTCTTT	TRBJ1-1	.	.	TRBV7-3
CASSLAGIETQYF	TGTGCCAGCAGCTTAGCGGGGATAGAGACCCAGTACTTC	TRBJ2-5	.	.	TRBV7-9
CASSFSRGVDGYTF	TGCGCCAGCAGCTTTTCCCGGGGGGTGGATGGCTACACCTTC	TRBJ1-2	.	.	TRBV5-1
CASSSPGQGPYGYTF	TGTGCCAGCAGCTCCCCGGGACAGGGTCCCTATGGCTACACCTTC	TRBJ1-2	.	TRBD1	TRBV7-2
CASSVGGFQANEKLFF	TGTGCCAGCAGCGTAGGAGGGTTTCAGGCTAATGAAAAACTGTTTTTT	TRBJ1-4	.	.	TRBV9
CSVLLEPGYTF	TGCAGCGTTCTTCTGGAGCCCGGCTACACCTTC	TRBJ1-2	.	.	TRBV29-1
CAWSAYPGGELFF	TGTGCCTGGAGTGCGTATCCTGGCGGGGAGCTGTTTTTT	TRBJ2-2	.	.	TRBV30
CAISPQVAEETQYF	TGTGCCATCAGTCCACAGGTCGCCGAAGAGACCCAGTACTTC	TRBJ2-5	.	.	TRBV10-3
CAWSVVSYLEAFF	TGTGCCTGGAGTGTAGTAAGTTACCTAGAAGCTTTCTTT	TRBJ1-1	.	.	TRBV30
CASSGQGSLRAGETQYF	TGTGCCAGCAGTGGGCAGGGAAGTCTTAGGGCGGGGGAGACCCAGTACTTC	TRBJ2-5	.	.	TRBV2
CASSATGAYEQYF	TGTGCCAGCAGCGCGACAGGGGCCTACGAGCAGTACTTC	TRBJ2-7	.	TRBD1	TRBV11-3
CSVRDRNSNQPQHF	TGCAGCGTCCGGGACAGAAATAGCAATCAGCCCCAGCATTTT	TRBJ1-5	.	TRBD1	TRBV29-1
CASSLGHSPVGTNEKLFF	TGCGCCAGCAGCTTGGGACACTCGCCTGTAGGGACTAATGAAAAACTGTTTTTT	TRBJ1-4	.	.	TRBV5-1
CASSMRDSIYEQYF	TGTGCCAGCAGCATGCGGGACAGCATTTACGAGCAGTACTTC	TRBJ2-7	.	.	TRBV7-8
CSAGEPVPEGYEQYF	TGCAGCGCCGGGGAGCCGGTACCGGAGGGTTACGAGCAGTACTTC	TRBJ2-7	.	.	TRBV29-1
CASSLEGTGAGNTIYF	TGCGCCAGCAGCTTGGAGGGGACAGGGGCTGGAAACACCATATATTTT	TRBJ1-3	.	TRBD1	TRBV5-1
CASSPSGGTDTQYF	TGTGCCAGCAGTCCTAGCGGGGGCACAGATACGCAGTATTTT	TRBJ2-3	many	TRBD2	TRBV2
CASSEAGTGPYEQYF	TGTGCCAGCAGTGAAGCCGGGACAGGACCCTACGAGCAGTACTTC	TRBJ2-7	.	TRBD1	TRBV2
CASSSGLAGEETQYF	TGTGCCAGCAGCTCGGGACTAGCGGGGGAAGAGACCCAGTACTTC	TRBJ2-5	.	TRBD2	TRBV11-3
CASSLGGGQQRDTRFF	TGTGCCAGCAGCTTAGGAGGAGGCCAGCAGAGAGATACCCGCTTCTTC	TRBJ2-1	.	.	TRBV7-2
CASSVLAGGPYTQYF	TGTGCCAGCAGCGTGTTAGCGGGAGGGCCCTATACGCAGTATTTT	TRBJ2-3	.	TRBD2	TRBV7-3
CASSLSRQGMGEQFF	TGTGCCAGCAGCTTATCCCGACAGGGCATGGGTGAGCAGTTCTTC	TRBJ2-1	few	TRBD1	TRBV7-2
CAWQLPAHLAANPYEQYF	TGTGCCTGGCAACTACCGGCTCATCTAGCGGCAAATCCCTACGAGCAGTACTTC	TRBJ2-7	.	TRBD2	TRBV30
CASSAEILAVAKNIQYF	TGTGCCAGCAGTGCTGAAATTCTAGCGGTAGCCAAAAACATTCAGTACTTC	TRBJ2-4	.	TRBD2	TRBV2
CSVIQSHTEAFF	TGCAGCGTAATACAGTCCCACACTGAAGCTTTCTTT	TRBJ1-1	.	.	TRBV29-1
CASSGQGGTEAFF	TGTGCCAGCAGCGGGCAGGGAGGGACTGAAGCTTTCTTT	TRBJ1-1	few	.	TRBV2
CAISESTGFYNEQFF	TGTGCCATCAGTGAGTCGACGGGGTTCTACAATGAGCAGTTCTTC	TRBJ2-1	.	.	TRBV10-3
CASSRTGTEETQYF	TGCGCCAGCAGCCGGACCGGGACAGAAGAGACCCAGTACTTC	TRBJ2-5	.	TRBD1	TRBV5-1
CASSTRQDANTGELFF	TGCGCCAGCAGCACCAGACAGGACGCGAACACCGGGGAGCTGTTTTTT	TRBJ2-2	.	.	TRBV5-1
CAWSVRRLAGYEQYF	TGTGCCTGGAGTGTACGAAGACTAGCGGGCTACGAGCAGTACTTC	TRBJ2-7	.	TRBD2	TRBV30
CATARTSRIEQFF	TGTGCCACCGCTAGGACTAGCAGGATTGAGCAGTTCTTC	TRBJ2-1	.	TRBD2	TRBV5-5